These 12 T cell receptor beta chains were sequenced from one sample in a study of blood T cell repertoires in COVID-19. The protocol was immunoSEQ multiplex PCR, while the TCRdb copy is restricted to in-frame clones and leaves out a portion. Of 120,000 or so clones listed, about 78% were seen once; the top ten hold approximately 2.5%. The sample consisted of peripheral blood. These receptors all come from a man aged 65 to 79 with acute or convalescent COVID-19.

The chain combines TRBV14 with TRBJ2-4, with D unclear. V gave up 0 bases and J gave up 6 bases, with 9 bases separating them. Germline V gene sequence: CDR1 SGHDN, CDR2 FVKESK. The CDR3 consists of 14 residues. The CDR3 DNA follows: TGTGCCAGCAGCCAAGATCTAGTGGCAAACATTCAGTACTTC. The encoded protein is CASSQDLVANIQYF.

This clone was seen just once. The chain couples TRBV6-5 to TRBJ1-2; D is undetermined. Per the germline V gene, CDR1 is MNHEY and CDR2 is SVGAGI. The CDR3 runs to 13 residues. Trimming took off 3 bases at V and 3 bases at J, with 8 bases between the two ends. Here the CDR3 reads CASSYYRDYGYTF. The CDR3 DNA is TGTGCCAGCAGTTATTACAGAGACTATGGCTACACCTTC.

In this sample, this clone turned up once. J is TRBJ1-2 and V is TRBV29-1; 8 nucleotides agree with TRBD1. The CDR3 is made up of 13 amino acids. Trimming removed 4 bases from V and 3 bases from J; junction bases left unmatched: 4. Germline values: CDR1 SQVTM, CDR2 ANQGSEA. The CDR3 protein is CSVATGGDYGYTF. DNA of the CDR3: TGCAGCGTTGCAACAGGGGGAGACTATGGCTACACCTTC.

V usage is TRBV18 and J usage is TRBJ1-1; perhaps TRBD1 as D (6 bases). Germline lookup yields CDR1 KGHSH and CDR2 LQKENI. CDR3 length: 14 amino acids. V was cut by 6 bases and J by 2 bases, with 13 bases left in between. The CDR3 here is CASSYRDLNTEAFF. The CDR3 DNA reads TGTGCCAGCTCCTACAGGGACCTCAACACTGAAGCTTTCTTT.

This chain links TRBV9 with TRBJ2-1; 10 bases match TRBD1. Germline CDR1 reads SGDLS; CDR2 reads YYNGEE. This CDR3 is built from 15 residues. J was trimmed by 8 bases and V by 4 bases; bases with no gene match: 9. The CDR3 bases are TGTGCCAGCAGCCAAACCCCCGGGACAGGGGATGAGCAGTTCTTC. This sequence encodes CASSQTPGTGDEQFF.

V is TRBV6-1 and J is TRBJ1-5, with 10 nucleotides matching TRBD1. The germline V gene has CDR1 MNHNS and CDR2 SASEGT. The CDR3 spans 14 residues. The V and J ends lost 3 bases and 5 bases, in that order; junction bases with no gene match: 1. CDR3 protein: CASSDGTGDQPQHF. CDR3 DNA sequence: TGTGCCAGCAGTGACGGGACAGGGGATCAGCCCCAGCATTTT.

V and J are TRBV7-3 and TRBJ2-7; D is possibly TRBD1 (5 bases). The germline V gene has CDR1 SGHTA and CDR2 FQGTGA. Trimming shortened V by 0 bases and J by 0 bases, and 9 bases separated the two germline ends. CDR3 length equals 15 residues. The CDR3 DNA sequence: TGTGCCAGCAGCTTAACATGGACAACCTCCTACGAGCAGTACTTC. Protein product: CASSLTWTTSYEQYF.

The gene calls are TRBV5-5 and TRBJ1-1; 9 positions agree with TRBD1. The germline gives CDR1 SGHKS, CDR2 YYEKEE (reference sequence). The CDR3 loop spans 18 amino acids. Losses at the gene ends were 4 bases for V and 8 bases for J; bases not matched to a gene: 21. CDR3 sequence: CASSRSVGTGFLGREAFF. Here the CDR3 DNA reads TGTGCCAGCAGCCGTTCCGTAGGGACAGGGTTTTTAGGGCGGGAAGCTTTCTTT.

This chain uses TRBV6-6 with TRBJ2-7, with TRBD1 matching over 8 bases. The CDR3 totals 16 residues. The V and J ends lost 5 bases and 1 base, in that order; junction bases with no gene match: 10. Germline V gene lookup returns CDR1 MNHNY and CDR2 SVGAGI (reference sequence). CDR3 DNA: TGTGCCAGCAGTCGAAAAGGGACAGGACGATCCTACGAGCAGTACTTC. Amino acid sequence: CASSRKGTGRSYEQYF.

This clone showed up just a few times. The rearrangement joins TRBV30 to TRBJ1-2, with D maybe TRBD1 (5 bases). The germline CDR1 and CDR2 sequences are GTSNPN and SVGIG (reference sequence). This CDR3 comprises 17 residues. V was cut by 0 bases and J by 4 bases, with 21 bases left in between. The CDR3 nucleotides read TGTGCCTGGAGTGTTCGTTCAGGCGGGGGATGGAGCTATGGCTACACCTTC. Translating it yields CAWSVRSGGGWSYGYTF. The variable domain in full, completed from reference TRBV30 and TRBJ1-2, reads SQTIHQWPATLVQPVGSPLSLECTVEGTSNPNLYWYRQAAGRGLQLLFYSVGIGQISSEVPQNLSASRPQDRQFILSSKKLLLSDSGFYLCAWSVRSGGGWSYGYTFGSGTRLTVV.

V and J are TRBV7-2 and TRBJ2-1, with 8 bases aligning to TRBD2. The V gene end was trimmed by 7 bases and the J gene end by 1 base; junction bases not matched to a gene: 6. CDR3 size: 15 residues. From germline, CDR1 is SGHTA and CDR2 FQGNSA. The CDR3 region is CASTVRGGSYNEQFF. The CDR3 nucleotides read TGTGCCAGCACCGTACGGGGGGGTTCCTACAATGAGCAGTTCTTC.

The chain recombines TRBV3-1 (or the pseudogene TRBV3-2) with TRBJ1-5, with D hard to call. Trimming pared 4 bases from V and 7 bases from J, leaving 17 bases between. Germline V gives CDR1 LGHDT, CDR2 YNNKEL (reference sequence). CDR3 length: 15 residues. As DNA, the CDR3 is TGTGCCAGCAGCCCCCCGGGAGGGCCGGGCCAGCCCCAGCATTTT. This encodes CASSPPGGPGQPQHF.